These 5 T cell receptor beta chains originate from one sample sequenced in a study of graft-versus-host responses after intestinal transplantation (dated by TCRdb to the early 2020s). Preparation of the library involved the immunoSEQ multiplex PCR assay. The table was pulled from immuneACCESS by TCRdb, which kept in-frame rearrangements only. Such tables lose some clones; where checked, under half of the loss comes from unresolved V genes, and the rest has no known cause. Here the sample has over 100,000 clones; over 85% occur a single time. Approximately 0.22% of the sample is held by the ten biggest clonotypes. Read against the paper, the sample's time point label means: cells obtained before transplantation from donor or recipient. These receptors are not linked to any known antigen. The sequenced sample was unstimulated CD4+ T cells sorted from spleen or lymph node cells, obtained before transplant. The receptor source for this set is a human donor who was the organ donor for an intestinal transplant.

The rearrangement links TRBV30 to TRBJ1-4; no firm D call. The length of the CDR3 is 15 residues. Trimming took 0 bases from V and 3 from J, leaving 11 bases between them. CDR1 and CDR2 (germline): GTSNPN, SVGIG (reference sequence). CDR3 coding DNA: TGTGCCTGGAGTGTCTCCGCAGGTGCTAATGAAAAACTGTTTTTT. It codes for CAWSVSAGANEKLFF.

The chain recombines TRBV30 with TRBJ1-2; 9 nucleotides line up with TRBD1. The CDR3 covers 15 residues. Germline V gene lookup returns CDR1 GTSNPN and CDR2 SVGIG (reference sequence). Trimming took 3 bases from V and 5 from J; bases not matched to a gene: 10. For the CDR3, the DNA is TGTGCCTGGAGAGGGACAGGGCTGATCCCATATGGCTACACCTTC. This sequence encodes CAWRGTGLIPYGYTF.

V is TRBV30 and J is TRBJ2-2; D might be TRBD1 (6 bases). This CDR3 spans 14 amino acids. Looked up from germline, CDR1 is GTSNPN and CDR2 is SVGIG (reference sequence). V dropped 1 base and J dropped 4 bases, with 10 bases sitting between them. CDR3 bases: TGTGCCTGGAGTGGGGGGCCTAGCACCGGGGAGCTGTTTTTT. This gives the protein CAWSGGPSTGELFF.

The J gene is TRBJ2-7, the V gene TRBV19, with TRBD1 identical over 8 bases. The CDR3 length is 13 residues. Germline CDR1 reads LNHDA; CDR2 reads SQIVND (reference sequence). V shed 5 bases, J shed 4 bases, and the junction held 4 bases outside the gene matches. The CDR3 nucleotides read TGTGCCAGTAGTCTGGACAGGGAGTACGAGCAGTACTTC. Amino acids: CASSLDREYEQYF.

The chain combines TRBV4-3 with TRBJ2-7, with 9 bases that match TRBD1. CDR1 and CDR2 (germline): LGHNA, YSLEER. J lost 2 bases, V lost 0 bases, and 11 bases had no gene match. The CDR3 runs 18 residues. The CDR3: CASSQDVRSGTGPYEQYF. CDR3 nucleotides: TGCGCCAGCAGCCAAGATGTTCGTTCCGGGACAGGGCCCTACGAGCAGTACTTC.